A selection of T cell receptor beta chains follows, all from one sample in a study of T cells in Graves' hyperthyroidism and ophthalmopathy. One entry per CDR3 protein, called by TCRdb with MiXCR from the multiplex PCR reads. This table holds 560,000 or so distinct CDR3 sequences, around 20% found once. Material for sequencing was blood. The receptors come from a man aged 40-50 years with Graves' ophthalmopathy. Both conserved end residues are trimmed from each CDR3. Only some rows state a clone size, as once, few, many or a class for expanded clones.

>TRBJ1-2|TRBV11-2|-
ASSSLKQGINYGYT
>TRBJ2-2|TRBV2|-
ASSRDFGGELF
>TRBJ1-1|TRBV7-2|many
ASSPLTEAF
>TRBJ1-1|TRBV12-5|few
ASGLGSNTEAF
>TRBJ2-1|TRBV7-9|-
ASSLRASRSYNEQF
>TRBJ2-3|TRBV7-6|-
ASRPGASGTPTGADTQY
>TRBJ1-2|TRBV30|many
AWSGQARLGYT
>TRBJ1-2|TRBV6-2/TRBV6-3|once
ASREGAYGYT
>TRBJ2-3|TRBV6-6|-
ASSYSSEGAPTDTQY
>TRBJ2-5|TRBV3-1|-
ASSLRRLAGGQETQY
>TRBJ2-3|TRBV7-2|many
ASSLNRNTDTQY
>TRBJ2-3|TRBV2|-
ASSDVWTSGNSTDTQY
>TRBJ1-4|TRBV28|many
ASSLRQGVATNEKLF
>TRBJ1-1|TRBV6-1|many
ASSIGDRGHVGAF
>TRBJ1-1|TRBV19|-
ASSPPTGRSAEAF
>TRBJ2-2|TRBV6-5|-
ASSYSGGATGELF
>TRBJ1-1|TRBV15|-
ATSSGTGGRGGTEAF
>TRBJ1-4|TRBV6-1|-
ASSPRNRQGDEKLF
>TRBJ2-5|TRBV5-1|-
ASSSTGTALTLETQY
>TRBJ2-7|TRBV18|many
ASSPSVYEQY
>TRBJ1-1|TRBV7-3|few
ASSSTGQGGDTEAF
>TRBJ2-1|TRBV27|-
ASIGGAYNEQF
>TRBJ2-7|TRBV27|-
VSSFGLASYEQY
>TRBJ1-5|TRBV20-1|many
SASRGLYQPQH
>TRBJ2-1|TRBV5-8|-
ASSLVGGTATANNEQF
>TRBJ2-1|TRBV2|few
ASSHTGRGVDNEQF
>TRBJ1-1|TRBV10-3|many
AIRGAYSSTEAF
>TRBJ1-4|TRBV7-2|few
ASSFGQANEKLF
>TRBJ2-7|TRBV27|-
ASTSIAGGPYEQY
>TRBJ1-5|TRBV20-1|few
SARDSQQSSNQPQH
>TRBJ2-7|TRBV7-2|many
ASSSTLPANEQY
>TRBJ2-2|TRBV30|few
AFPRDSFTGELF
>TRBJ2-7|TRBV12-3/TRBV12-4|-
ASRHSKRSYEQY
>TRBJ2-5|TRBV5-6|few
ASSRAGQGETQY
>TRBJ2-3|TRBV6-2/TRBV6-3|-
ASSKTSGGPTDTQY
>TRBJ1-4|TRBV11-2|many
ASPGTGNEKLF
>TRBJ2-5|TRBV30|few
AWGGGPETQY